This T cell receptor (beta chain) stems from a study of shared clonotypes between healthy human individuals. The study, taken as a whole, reports: Naive subsets, compared against memory subsets, generally had larger estimated richness values.

V lost 5 bases and J lost 4, with 12 bases in between. The CDR3 is 13 amino acids. CDR1 is MNHEY, CDR2 SVGAGI, per germline. About this clone itself: What it recognizes is unknown.

Every subset had its genomic DNA shared out evenly among several immunoSEQ plates. Measured with immunoSEQ multiplex PCR; TCRdb has only the in-frame clones, and not every one. Of about 660,000 clones listed, over 65% are singletons. Input material: memory CD4+ T cells sorted from blood. The subset: CD45RA-negative fraction. J is TRBJ2-7 and V is TRBV6-5, with D perhaps matching TRBD1 (6 bases). The TCR sequence derives from a woman in her thirties in good health. In DNA form, the CDR3 reads TGTGCCAGCAGTCCCGGACAGCCGTACGAGCAGTACTTC. It translates to CASSPGQPYEQYF.